This TCR beta chain was captured in a study of shared clonotypes between healthy human individuals. Several immunoSEQ 96-well plates shared each subset's DNA, each plate a replicate. Measured with immunoSEQ multiplex PCR; TCRdb has only the in-frame clones, and not every one. The repertoire includes about 2,100,000 clones, roughly 91% of them detected once, and about 1.5% sits in the top ten. The CDR3 runs to 13 residues. Trimming shortened V by 5 bases and J by 7 bases, and 11 bases separated the two germline ends. CDR1 is SEHNR and CDR2 is FQNEAQ in the germline V gene (reference sequence). CD45RO-negative CD8 cells positively selected for CCR7 made up the naive population, which excluded terminally differentiated effector memory CD45RA+ cells. There were only Caucasian adults among the donors, and all lived in Nashville, Tennessee. This clone was picked up a small number of times.

This receptor was obtained from a young man in good health. Some clones in this sample may be carry-over from other donors' samples. The specimen sequenced was naive CD8+ T cells from PBMCs. The chain joins TRBV7-9 to TRBJ1-4; the D gene is possibly TRBD1 (5 bases). CDR3 region: CASSRGRGEKLFF. The CDR3 nucleotides are TGTGCCAGCAGCAGGGGTCGAGGTGAAAAACTGTTTTTT.